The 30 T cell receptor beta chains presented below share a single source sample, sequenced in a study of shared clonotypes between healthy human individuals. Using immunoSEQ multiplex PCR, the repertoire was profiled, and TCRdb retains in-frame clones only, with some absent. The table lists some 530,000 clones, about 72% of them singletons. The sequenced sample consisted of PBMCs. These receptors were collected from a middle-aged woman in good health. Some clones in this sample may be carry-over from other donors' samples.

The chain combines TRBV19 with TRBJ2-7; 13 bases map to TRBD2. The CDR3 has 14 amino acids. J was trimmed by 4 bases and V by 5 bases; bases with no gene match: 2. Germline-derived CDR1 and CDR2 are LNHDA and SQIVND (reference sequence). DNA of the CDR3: TGTGCCAGTAGTCCGACTAGCGGGAGGTACGAGCAGTACTTC. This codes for CASSPTSGRYEQYF.

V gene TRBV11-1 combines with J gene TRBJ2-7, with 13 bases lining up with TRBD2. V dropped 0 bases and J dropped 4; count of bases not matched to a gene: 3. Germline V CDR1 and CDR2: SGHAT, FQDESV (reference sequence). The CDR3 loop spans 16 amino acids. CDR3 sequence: CASSLAGLAGPYEQYF. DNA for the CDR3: TGTGCCAGCAGCTTAGCGGGACTAGCGGGACCGTACGAGCAGTACTTC.

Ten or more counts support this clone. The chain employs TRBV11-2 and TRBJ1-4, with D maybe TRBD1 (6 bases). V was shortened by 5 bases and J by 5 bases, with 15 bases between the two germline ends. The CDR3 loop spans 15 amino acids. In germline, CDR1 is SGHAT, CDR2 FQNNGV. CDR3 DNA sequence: TGTGCCAGCAGCGACACCAGGGGAGGGAATGAAAAACTGTTTTTT. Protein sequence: CASSDTRGGNEKLFF.

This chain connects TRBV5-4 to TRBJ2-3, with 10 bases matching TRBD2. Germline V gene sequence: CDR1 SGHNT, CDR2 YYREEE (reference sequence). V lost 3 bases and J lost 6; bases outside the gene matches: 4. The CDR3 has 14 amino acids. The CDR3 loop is CASSSPGLADTQYF. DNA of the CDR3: TGTGCCAGCAGCTCACCGGGACTAGCGGATACGCAGTATTTT.

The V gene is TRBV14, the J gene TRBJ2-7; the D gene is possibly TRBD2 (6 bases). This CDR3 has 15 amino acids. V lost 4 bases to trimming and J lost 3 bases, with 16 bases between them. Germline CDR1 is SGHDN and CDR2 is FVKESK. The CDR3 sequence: CASSRGLTGSYEQYF. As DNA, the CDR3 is TGTGCCAGCAGCCGCGGCCTCACCGGGAGCTACGAGCAGTACTTC.

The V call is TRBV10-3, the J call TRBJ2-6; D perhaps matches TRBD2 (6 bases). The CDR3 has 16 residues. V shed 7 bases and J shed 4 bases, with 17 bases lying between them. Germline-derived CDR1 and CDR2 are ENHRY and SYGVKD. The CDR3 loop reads CAITRDSRRGANVLTF. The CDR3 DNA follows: TGTGCCATCACCCGGGACTCCCGGAGGGGGGCCAACGTCCTGACTTTC.

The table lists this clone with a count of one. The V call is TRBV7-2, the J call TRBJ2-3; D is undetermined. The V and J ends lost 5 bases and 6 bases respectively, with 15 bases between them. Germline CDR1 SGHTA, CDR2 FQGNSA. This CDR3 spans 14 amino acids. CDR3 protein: CASSPGPTWDTQYF. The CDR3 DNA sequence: TGTGCCAGCAGCCCCGGACCCACATGGGATACGCAGTATTTT.

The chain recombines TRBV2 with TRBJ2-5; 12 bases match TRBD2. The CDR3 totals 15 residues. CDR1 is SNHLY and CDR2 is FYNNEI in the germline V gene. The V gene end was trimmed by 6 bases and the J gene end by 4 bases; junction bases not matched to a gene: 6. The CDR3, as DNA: TGTGCCAGCAGCCGGACTAGCGGGACTCCAGAGACCCAGTACTTC. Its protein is CASSRTSGTPETQYF.

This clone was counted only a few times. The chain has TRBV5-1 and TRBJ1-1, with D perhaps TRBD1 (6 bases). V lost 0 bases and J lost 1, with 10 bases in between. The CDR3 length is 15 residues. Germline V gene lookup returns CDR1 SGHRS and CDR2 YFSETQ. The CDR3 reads CASSLGLGANTEAFF. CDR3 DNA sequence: TGCGCCAGCAGCTTGGGTTTGGGGGCGAACACTGAAGCTTTCTTT.

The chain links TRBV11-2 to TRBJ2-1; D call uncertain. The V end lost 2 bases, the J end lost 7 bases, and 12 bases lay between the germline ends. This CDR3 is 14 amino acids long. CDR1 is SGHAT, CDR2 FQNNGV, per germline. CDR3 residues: CASSLSVARNEQFF. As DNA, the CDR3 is TGTGCCAGCAGCTTAAGCGTAGCCCGGAATGAGCAGTTCTTC.

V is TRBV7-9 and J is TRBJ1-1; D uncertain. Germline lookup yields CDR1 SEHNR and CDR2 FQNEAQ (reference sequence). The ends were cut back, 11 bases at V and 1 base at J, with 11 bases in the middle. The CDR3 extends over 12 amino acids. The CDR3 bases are TGTGCCGGCGGCCCGACGAACACTGAAGCTTTCTTT. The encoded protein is CAGGPTNTEAFF.

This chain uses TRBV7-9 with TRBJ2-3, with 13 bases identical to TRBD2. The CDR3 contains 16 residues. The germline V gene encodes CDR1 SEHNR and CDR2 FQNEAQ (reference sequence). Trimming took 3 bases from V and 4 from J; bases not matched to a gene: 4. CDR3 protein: CASSFGLAGEADTQYF. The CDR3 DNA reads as TGTGCCAGCAGCTTTGGACTAGCGGGAGAGGCAGATACGCAGTATTTT.

This CDR3 reads CACRRGMNTEAFF. The CDR3 region has the DNA TGTGCCTGCCGACGGGGGATGAACACTGAAGCTTTCTTT. This rearrangement joins TRBV30 to TRBJ1-1, with D possibly matching TRBD1 (5 bases). The CDR3 contains 13 residues. The germline V gene encodes CDR1 GTSNPN and CDR2 SVGIG (reference sequence). Deletions cut 6 bases from V and 0 bases from J, with 11 bases between.

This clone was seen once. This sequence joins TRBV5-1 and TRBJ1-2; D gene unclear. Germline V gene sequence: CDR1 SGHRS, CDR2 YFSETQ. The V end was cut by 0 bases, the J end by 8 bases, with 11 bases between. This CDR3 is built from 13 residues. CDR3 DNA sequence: TGCGCCAGCAGCTTGGCCCTGACCGACGGCTACACCTTC. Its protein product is CASSLALTDGYTF.

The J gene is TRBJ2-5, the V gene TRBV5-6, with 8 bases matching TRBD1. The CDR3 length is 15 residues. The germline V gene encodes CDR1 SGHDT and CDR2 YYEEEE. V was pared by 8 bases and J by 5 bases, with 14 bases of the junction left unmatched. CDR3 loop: CASSGGQVPRETQYF. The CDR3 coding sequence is TGTGCCAGTTCTGGGGGACAGGTCCCTAGGGAGACCCAGTACTTC.

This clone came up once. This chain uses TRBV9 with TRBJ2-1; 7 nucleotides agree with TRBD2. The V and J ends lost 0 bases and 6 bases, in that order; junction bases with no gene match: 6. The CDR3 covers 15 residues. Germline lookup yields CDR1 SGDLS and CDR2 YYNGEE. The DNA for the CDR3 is TGTGCCAGCAGCGTAGCGGGAGGTTTCGGCAATGAGCAGTTCTTC. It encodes CASSVAGGFGNEQFF.

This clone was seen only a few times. CDR3 sequence reads: CASSLYKSGDTYNEQFF. CDR3 nucleotides: TGTGCCAGCAGCTTATACAAAAGCGGGGATACCTACAATGAGCAGTTCTTC. V and J are TRBV7-2 and TRBJ2-1; 7 nucleotides line up with TRBD2. This CDR3 contains 17 residues. J gave up 2 bases and V 2 bases, and 9 bases lay outside the gene matches. Germline CDR1 is SGHTA and CDR2 is FQGNSA.

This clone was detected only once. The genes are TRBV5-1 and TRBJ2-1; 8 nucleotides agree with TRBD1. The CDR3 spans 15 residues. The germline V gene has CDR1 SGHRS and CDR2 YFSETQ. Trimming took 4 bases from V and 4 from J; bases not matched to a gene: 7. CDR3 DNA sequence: TGCGCCAGCAGCCCAGGGGGCGGGACTTACAATGAGCAGTTCTTC. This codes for CASSPGGGTYNEQFF. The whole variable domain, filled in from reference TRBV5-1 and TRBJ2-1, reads KAGVTQTPRYLIKTRGQQVTLSCSPISGHRSVSWYQQTPGQGLQFLFEYFSETQRNKGNFPGRFSGRQFSNSRSEMNVSTLELGDSALYLCASSPGGGTYNEQFFGPGTRLTVL.

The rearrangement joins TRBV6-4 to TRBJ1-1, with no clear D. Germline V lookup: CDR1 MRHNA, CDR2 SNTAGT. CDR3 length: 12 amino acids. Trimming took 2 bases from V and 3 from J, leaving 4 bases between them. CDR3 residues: CASSDGHTEAFF. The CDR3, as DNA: TGTGCCAGCAGTGACGGACACACTGAAGCTTTCTTT.

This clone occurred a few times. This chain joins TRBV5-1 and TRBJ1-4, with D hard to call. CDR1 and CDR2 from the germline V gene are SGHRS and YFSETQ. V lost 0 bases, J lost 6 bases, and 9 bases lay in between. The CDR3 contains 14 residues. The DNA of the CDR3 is TGCGCCAGCAGCTTGGGGAGGATGGATGAAAAACTGTTTTTT. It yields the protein CASSLGRMDEKLFF.

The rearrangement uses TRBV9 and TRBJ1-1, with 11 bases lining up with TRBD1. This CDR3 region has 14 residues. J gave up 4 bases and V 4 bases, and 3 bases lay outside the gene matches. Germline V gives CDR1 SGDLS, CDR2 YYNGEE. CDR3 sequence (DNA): TGTGCCAGCAGCATTGGGACAGGGGGCACTGAAGCTTTCTTT. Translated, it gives CASSIGTGGTEAFF.

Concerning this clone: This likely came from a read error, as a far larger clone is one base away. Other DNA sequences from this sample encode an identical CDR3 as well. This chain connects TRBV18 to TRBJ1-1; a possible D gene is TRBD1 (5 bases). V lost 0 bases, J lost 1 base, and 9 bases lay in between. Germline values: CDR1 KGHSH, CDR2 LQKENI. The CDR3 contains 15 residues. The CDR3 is CASSPPGGQNTEAFF. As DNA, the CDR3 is TGTGCCAGCTCACCACCGGGAGGACAGAACACTGAAGCTTTCTTT.

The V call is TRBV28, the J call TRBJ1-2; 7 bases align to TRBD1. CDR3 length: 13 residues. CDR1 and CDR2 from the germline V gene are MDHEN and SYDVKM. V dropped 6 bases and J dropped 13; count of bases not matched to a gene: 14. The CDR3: CASSSDRPGRATF. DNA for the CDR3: TGTGCCAGCAGCTCGGACAGGCCGGGCCGAGCCACCTTC.

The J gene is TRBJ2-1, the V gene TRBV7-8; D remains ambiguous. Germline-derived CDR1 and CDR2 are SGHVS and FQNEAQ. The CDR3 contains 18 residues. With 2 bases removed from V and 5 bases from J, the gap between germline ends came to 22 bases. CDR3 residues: CASSLTRSSALSDNEQFF. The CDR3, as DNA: TGTGCCAGCAGCTTAACCCGTAGCTCCGCGCTCTCGGACAATGAGCAGTTCTTC.

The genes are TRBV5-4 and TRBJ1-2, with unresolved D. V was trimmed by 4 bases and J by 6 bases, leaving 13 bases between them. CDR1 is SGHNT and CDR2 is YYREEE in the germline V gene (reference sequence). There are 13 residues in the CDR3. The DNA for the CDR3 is TGTGCCAGCAGCATGGACGGGCCCAATGGCTACACCTTC. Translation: CASSMDGPNGYTF.

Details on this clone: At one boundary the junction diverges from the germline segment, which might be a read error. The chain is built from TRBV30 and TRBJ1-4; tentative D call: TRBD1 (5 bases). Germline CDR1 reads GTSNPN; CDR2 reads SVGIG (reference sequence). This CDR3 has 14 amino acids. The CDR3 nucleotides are TGCGCCCACGGCGGGGACCGGCGTAATGAAAAACTGTTTTTT. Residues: CAHGGDRRNEKLFF.

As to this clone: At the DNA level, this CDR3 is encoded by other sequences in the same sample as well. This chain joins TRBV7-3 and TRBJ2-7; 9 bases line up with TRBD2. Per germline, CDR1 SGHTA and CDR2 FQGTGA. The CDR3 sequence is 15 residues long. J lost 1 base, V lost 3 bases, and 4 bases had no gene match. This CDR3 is CASSLFAGGSYEQYF. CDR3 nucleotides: TGTGCCAGCAGCTTGTTTGCGGGAGGGTCCTACGAGCAGTACTTC.

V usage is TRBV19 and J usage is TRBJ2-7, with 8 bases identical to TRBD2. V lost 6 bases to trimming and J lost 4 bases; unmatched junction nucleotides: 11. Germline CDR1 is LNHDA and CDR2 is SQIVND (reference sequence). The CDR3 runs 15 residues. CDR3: CASSPSSGPNYEQYF. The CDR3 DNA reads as TGTGCCAGTAGCCCGTCTAGCGGGCCGAATTACGAGCAGTACTTC.

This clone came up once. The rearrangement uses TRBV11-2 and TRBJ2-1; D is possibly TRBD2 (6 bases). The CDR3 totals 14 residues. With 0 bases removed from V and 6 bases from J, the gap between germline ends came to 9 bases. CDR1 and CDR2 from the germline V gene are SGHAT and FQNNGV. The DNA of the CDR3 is TGTGCCAGCAGCTTAGAACGACTAGTCAATGAGCAGTTCTTC. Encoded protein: CASSLERLVNEQFF.

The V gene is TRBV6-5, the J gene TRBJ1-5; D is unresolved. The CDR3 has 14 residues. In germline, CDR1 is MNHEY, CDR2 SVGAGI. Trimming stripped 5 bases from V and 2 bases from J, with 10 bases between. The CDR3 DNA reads TGTGCCAGCAGTACCAGGACGGGCAATCAGCCCCAGCATTTT. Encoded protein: CASSTRTGNQPQHF.